This T cell receptor (beta chain) derives from a study of CD8 T cells in ankylosing spondylitis. MiXCR, run by TCRdb on the 5' RACE reads, gives a single entry per CDR3 protein. The table includes 180,000 or so distinct CDR3 sequences, roughly 11% detected once. This clonotype showed up just a few times. The antigen is not known. General study points: A CD8+ phenotype characterized the disease-linked clones, which were relatively rare in peripheral blood.

The CDR3 is 14 residues long. Germline CDR1 is MNHEY and CDR2 is SVGEGT. V was shortened by 6 bases and J by 4 bases, with 15 bases between the two germline ends. The chain is built from TRBV6-2 or TRBV6-3 and TRBJ2-5; no clear D. Source material: blood, either unsorted or a sorted T cell fraction (not recorded which). This receptor was obtained from a male donor with ankylosing spondylitis or in good health (not recorded which). The CDR3 reads CASRTGPGGETQYF. Written as DNA, the CDR3 is TGTGCCAGCAGAACCGGGCCGGGTGGAGAGACCCAGTACTTC.